This section outlines one TCR beta chain sequence together with its context. The antigen is undetermined. V shed 7 bases and J shed 4 bases, with 13 bases lying between them. This CDR3 comprises 14 residues. From germline, CDR1 is SEHNR and CDR2 FQNEAQ (reference sequence). Generated by immunoSEQ multiplex PCR, the TCRdb table keeps only in-frame clones and is missing some. The sample yields tens of thousands of clones, about 90% seen once. This sample is part of a study of T cells in localized non-small cell lung cancer. Points from the study as a whole: In adjacent lung, a median around 52 of the top 100 tumor clones were found. Uninvolved adjacent lung showed peak T cell clonality, exceeding tumor.

Source: peripheral blood, taken before any cancer treatment. The receptor's source is a woman aged 35 to 70 with stage I lung adenocarcinoma. V gene TRBV7-9 combines with J gene TRBJ1-4; D may be TRBD1 (5 bases). The CDR3 DNA reads as TGTGCCAGCAACCTTGGGGCCGGTAATGAAAAACTGTTTTTT. It is translated as CASNLGAGNEKLFF.